The 15 T cell receptor beta chains below all came from one sample that was sequenced in a study of identifying expanded T cells in peripheral blood. Here immunoSEQ multiplex PCR was the method, and the copy in TCRdb shows in-frame clones only, minus some. Of 100,000 or so clones listed, around 88% are singletons. The sample consisted of blood. The receptor set was obtained from a person aged 18 to 75 in good health.

This chain's CDR3 is CAISEGALTVSYNEQFF. DNA for the CDR3: TGTGCCATCAGTGAGGGGGCCCTGACAGTCTCCTACAATGAGCAGTTCTTC. The chain couples TRBV10-3 to TRBJ2-1; possible D gene TRBD1, 5 bases. This CDR3 comprises 17 residues. Trimming stripped 2 bases from V and 0 bases from J, with 14 bases between. Germline V lookup: CDR1 ENHRY, CDR2 SYGVKD.

This clone was seen at least ten times. The chain carries TRBV6-6 and TRBJ1-2; the D gene is possibly TRBD1 (5 bases). In germline, CDR1 is MNHNY, CDR2 SVGAGI (reference sequence). The CDR3 sequence is 12 residues long. The germline V and J ends were trimmed by 8 bases and 2 bases, with 9 bases remaining between them. The CDR3 sequence is CASRRTNYGYTF. The CDR3 nucleotides read TGTGCCAGCCGCCGGACAAACTATGGCTACACCTTC.

The CDR3 protein is CAWNGVHNEQFF. The CDR3, as DNA: TGTGCCTGGAATGGGGTGCACAATGAGCAGTTCTTC. V and J are TRBV30 and TRBJ2-1; D remains ambiguous. Trimming pared 4 bases from V and 5 bases from J, leaving 9 bases between. The germline gives CDR1 GTSNPN, CDR2 SVGIG (reference sequence). The CDR3 consists of 12 residues.

V usage is TRBV29-1 and J usage is TRBJ2-3; D is uncertain. Germline V CDR1 and CDR2: SQVTM, ANQGSEA. V was cut by 7 bases and J by 4 bases, with 21 bases left in between. The CDR3 covers 15 residues. CDR3 in DNA: TGCAGCGCCAACTCCTTCGGAGTTAGGGCAGATACGCAGTATTTT. Translating it yields CSANSFGVRADTQYF.

The chain carries TRBV7-9 and TRBJ2-1; 7 bases map to TRBD1. Unmatched junction bases numbered 4, after V lost 7 bases and J lost 7 bases. Germline V lookup: CDR1 SEHNR, CDR2 FQNEAQ (reference sequence). The CDR3 is 12 amino acids. The CDR3, as DNA: TGTGCCAGCACCCCCAGGGGGAATGAGCAGTTCTTC. Protein: CASTPRGNEQFF.

The V call is TRBV9, the J call TRBJ2-2; no firm D call. V was cut by 3 bases and J by 0 bases, with 15 bases left in between. Germline V gene data show CDR1 as SGDLS and CDR2 as YYNGEE. CDR3 size: 17 residues. Here the CDR3 reads CASSDDPTSANTGELFF. DNA for the CDR3: TGTGCCAGCAGCGATGACCCAACCTCCGCGAACACCGGGGAGCTGTTTTTT.

V is TRBV28 and J is TRBJ2-5; D is perhaps TRBD1 (7 bases). V lost 6 bases to trimming and J lost 4 bases, with 15 bases between them. The CDR3 is 14 amino acids. The germline CDR1 and CDR2 sequences are MDHEN and SYDVKM. CDR3 loop: CASRPGGQIETQYF. The CDR3 region has the DNA TGTGCCAGCAGGCCAGGGGGGCAGATAGAGACCCAGTACTTC.

This clone was seen a few times. This chain joins TRBV19 and TRBJ1-4; TRBD1 matches 10 bases. V lost 6 bases, J lost 8 bases, and 9 bases stayed unmatched. The CDR3 is made up of 15 amino acids. CDR1 is LNHDA, CDR2 SQIVND, per germline (reference sequence). The CDR3 loop is CASRPRGTGEEKLFF. The CDR3 DNA follows: TGTGCCAGTAGGCCTCGCGGGACAGGGGAAGAAAAACTGTTTTTT.

The rearrangement joins TRBV5-6 to TRBJ2-1; D ambiguous. Deletions cut 0 bases from V and 8 bases from J, with 9 bases between. This CDR3 comprises 13 residues. Germline V gene data show CDR1 as SGHDT and CDR2 as YYEEEE. CDR3 nucleotides: TGTGCCAGCAGCTTGGGTACACCCCATGAGCAGTTCTTC. Its protein is CASSLGTPHEQFF.

The chain has TRBV27 and TRBJ1-2; D may be TRBD1 (5 bases). V was pared by 6 bases and J by 8 bases, with 19 bases between. The V gene's germline CDR1 is MNHEY and CDR2 SMNVEV (reference sequence). CDR3 length: 14 amino acids. CDR3 sequence (DNA): TGTGCCAGCAGAAGCCAGGGCCACCGGGTAGGCTACACCTTC. This codes for CASRSQGHRVGYTF.

The chain uses TRBV19 and TRBJ1-2; D perhaps matches TRBD1 (6 bases). The CDR3 contains 12 residues. Germline V gene lookup returns CDR1 LNHDA and CDR2 SQIVND (reference sequence). Trimming shortened V by 10 bases and J by 6 bases, and 15 bases separated the two germline ends. The CDR3 reads CAIGGPWDGYTF. CDR3 in DNA: TGTGCCATAGGGGGGCCTTGGGATGGCTACACCTTC.

This chain uses TRBV6-5 with TRBJ2-5, with TRBD2 matching over 8 bases. This CDR3 contains 16 residues. Trimming cost V 0 bases and J 3 bases; bases outside gene matches: 6. Germline CDR1 is MNHEY and CDR2 is SVGAGI. The CDR3 spells CASSYSWRGLEETQYF. The CDR3 DNA follows: TGTGCCAGCAGTTACTCCTGGCGGGGACTAGAAGAGACCCAGTACTTC.

The rearrangement links TRBV7-2 to TRBJ2-5; 10 bases fit TRBD1. This CDR3 is 15 amino acids long. J lost 4 bases, V lost 3 bases, and 5 bases had no gene match. Germline V gene sequence: CDR1 SGHTA, CDR2 FQGNSA. The CDR3 reads CASSLTGGYLETQYF. Written as DNA, the CDR3 is TGTGCCAGCAGCTTGACAGGGGGCTACTTAGAGACCCAGTACTTC.

The chain carries TRBV7-2 and TRBJ2-7; 8 positions agree with TRBD1. The CDR3 spans 14 residues. V lost 6 bases and J lost 2; bases outside the gene matches: 6. Germline V lookup: CDR1 SGHTA, CDR2 FQGNSA. The CDR3 sequence: CASSPGTGPYEQYF. In DNA form, the CDR3 reads TGTGCCAGCAGTCCCGGGACAGGCCCCTACGAGCAGTACTTC.

This clone was counted a few times. The rearrangement joins TRBV19 to TRBJ2-7; no clear D. The CDR3 contains 13 residues. Trimming removed 10 bases from V and 6 bases from J, with 19 bases in between. Germline V gene sequence: CDR1 LNHDA, CDR2 SQIVND (reference sequence). The CDR3 DNA reads TGTGCCACCGCACCCATGGATCTCGGCGAGCAGTACTTC. This gives the protein CATAPMDLGEQYF.